These 23 T cell receptor beta chains originate from one sample sequenced in a study of blood T cell repertoires in COVID-19. TCRdb's copy holds only in-frame clones and misses some; the assay was immunoSEQ multiplex PCR. Among approximately 170,000 clones listed, approximately 84% were seen once. Sequencing was carried out using PBMCs or T cells enriched from blood (not recorded which). The receptors come from a woman between 25 and 40 years old who had recovered from COVID-19.

The V call is TRBV9, the J call TRBJ1-1, with D tentatively TRBD1 (5 bases). Germline V CDR1 and CDR2: SGDLS, YYNGEE. Trimming pared 4 bases from V and 4 bases from J, leaving 20 bases between. The CDR3 runs 16 residues. The CDR3 DNA reads as TGTGCCAGCAGCCCCTGGGGCGGGGATTCAGCCACTGAAGCTTTCTTT. This codes for CASSPWGGDSATEAFF.

The chain couples TRBV29-1 to TRBJ1-3; 8 bases agree with TRBD1. Germline assignment: CDR1 SQVTM and CDR2 ANQGSEA. The CDR3 totals 15 residues. J lost 0 bases, V lost 4 bases, and 5 bases had no gene match. CDR3 protein: CSVGIGQGSGNTIYF. The CDR3, as DNA: TGCAGCGTTGGAATTGGACAGGGCTCTGGAAACACCATATATTTT.

The chain links TRBV6-5 to TRBJ1-5; 7 bases agree with TRBD1. This CDR3 has 14 amino acids. Trimming cost V 6 bases and J 3 bases; bases outside gene matches: 5. CDR1 is MNHEY, CDR2 SVGAGI, per germline. CDR3: CASSPTGNNQPQHF. The DNA for the CDR3 is TGTGCCAGCAGCCCGACAGGGAACAATCAGCCCCAGCATTTT.

This rearrangement joins TRBV24-1 to TRBJ1-5; TRBD1 might be the D (6 bases). The ends were cut back, 5 bases at V and 7 bases at J, with 11 bases in the middle. Germline CDR1 reads KGHDR; CDR2 reads SFDVKD. The CDR3 covers 13 residues. The CDR3 is CATSATGEQPQHF. The CDR3 DNA reads TGTGCCACCAGTGCGACAGGAGAACAGCCCCAGCATTTT.

This chain uses TRBV28 with TRBJ1-5, with TRBD1 identical over 10 bases. Unmatched junction bases numbered 4, after V lost 6 bases and J lost 2 bases. Germline lookup yields CDR1 MDHEN and CDR2 SYDVKM. This CDR3 has 15 amino acids. CDR3 sequence reads: CASSPGQGGNQPQHF. In DNA, the CDR3 is TGTGCCAGCAGCCCAGGACAGGGGGGCAATCAGCCCCAGCATTTT.

The chain has TRBV3-1 (or the pseudogene TRBV3-2) and TRBJ2-5, with a possible D match to TRBD1 (6 bases). Trimming took off 0 bases at V and 7 bases at J, with 12 bases between the two ends. Germline loops: CDR1 LGHDT, CDR2 YNNKEL (reference sequence). This CDR3 region has 14 residues. The CDR3 DNA reads as TGTGCCAGCAGCCAAGATGGGGGCTCAGGGACCCAGTACTTC. This translates into CASSQDGGSGTQYF.

V is TRBV5-1 and J is TRBJ1-1; TRBD1 is a possible D gene (6 bases). Trimming removed 0 bases at V and 7 bases at J, with 13 bases between. This CDR3 has 14 residues. CDR1 is SGHRS, CDR2 YFSETQ, per germline. CDR3: CASSLGGQLFEAFF. CDR3 in DNA: TGCGCCAGCAGCTTGGGAGGACAGTTATTTGAAGCTTTCTTT.

The rearrangement joins TRBV30 to TRBJ1-4; D not certain. The V gene's germline CDR1 is GTSNPN and CDR2 SVGIG (reference sequence). Trimming took off 3 bases at V and 4 bases at J, with 12 bases between the two ends. The CDR3 contains 14 residues. The CDR3 is CAWSRDGGNEKLFF. The DNA of the CDR3 is TGTGCCTGGAGCAGAGACGGAGGTAATGAAAAACTGTTTTTT.

The chain combines TRBV5-8 with TRBJ2-7; maybe TRBD1 (6 bases). From germline, CDR1 is SGHTS and CDR2 YDEGEE. V lost 0 bases and J lost 6, with 13 bases in between. CDR3 length: 14 amino acids. The CDR3, as DNA: TGTGCCAGCAGCTTGGGACCTACAGGGATCGAGCAGTACGTC. Residues: CASSLGPTGIEQYV.

In regard to this clone: Different DNA sequences within this sample yield the same CDR3. The genes are TRBV6-4 and TRBJ1-1; 9 nucleotides agree with TRBD1. This CDR3 has 13 amino acids. Germline CDR1 MRHNA, CDR2 SNTAGT. V lost 6 bases, J lost 2 bases, and 1 base stayed unmatched. This chain's CDR3 is CASRDRGNTEAFF. The CDR3 region has the DNA TGTGCCAGCAGGGACAGGGGTAACACTGAAGCTTTCTTT.

This rearrangement joins TRBV5-1 to TRBJ1-1; weak D call: TRBD1 (6 bases). The germline gives CDR1 SGHRS, CDR2 YFSETQ. V dropped 4 bases and J dropped 0 bases, with 13 bases sitting between them. The CDR3 is made up of 15 amino acids. CDR3 region: CASSLRGSMNTEAFF. In nucleotides, the CDR3 is TGCGCCAGCAGCCTCAGGGGCAGTATGAACACTGAAGCTTTCTTT.

V gene TRBV19 combines with J gene TRBJ2-5; 7 nucleotides agree with TRBD1. CDR1 is LNHDA, CDR2 SQIVND, per germline (reference sequence). With V trimmed by 4 bases and J by 4 bases, 6 bases remained unmatched. The CDR3 runs 14 residues. CDR3 in amino acids: CASSTGQYLETQYF. CDR3 nucleotide sequence: TGTGCCAGTAGTACGGGACAGTATCTAGAGACCCAGTACTTC.

The chain uses TRBV5-1 and TRBJ1-1, with unresolved D. With 6 bases removed from V and 5 bases from J, the gap between germline ends came to 14 bases. The CDR3 covers 13 residues. Germline V CDR1 and CDR2: SGHRS, YFSETQ. The DNA of the CDR3 is TGCGCCAGCACGAAGTCTGGAGGGACTGAAGCTTTCTTT. This translates into CASTKSGGTEAFF.

The CDR3 nucleotides read TGCGCCAGCAGCTACAAACTAGCGGGCGAGGGCGGGGAGCTGTTTTTT. The encoded protein is CASSYKLAGEGGELFF. This sequence joins TRBV5-1 and TRBJ2-2; TRBD2 matches 9 bases. V shed 3 bases and J 7 bases; nucleotides not matched to a gene: 10. Germline V gene sequence: CDR1 SGHRS, CDR2 YFSETQ. The CDR3 consists of 16 residues.

The chain is built from TRBV7-3 and TRBJ1-1, with D hard to call. Germline-derived CDR1 and CDR2 are SGHTA and FQGTGA. Trimming cost V 10 bases and J 7 bases, with 28 bases left between them. This CDR3 has 16 residues. The CDR3 reads CANGTRERLEYDEAFF. CDR3 coding DNA: TGTGCCAACGGAACGAGGGAGCGGCTAGAGTACGATGAAGCTTTCTTT.

The J gene is TRBJ2-7, the V gene TRBV5-1; maybe TRBD2 (6 bases). This CDR3 has 16 residues. Trimming removed 4 bases at V and 2 bases at J, with 19 bases between. Looked up from germline, CDR1 is SGHRS and CDR2 is YFSETQ. CDR3: CASSLFRGTTTYEQYF. The CDR3 DNA is TGCGCCAGCAGCCTGTTCCGCGGGACCACTACCTACGAGCAGTACTTC.

V usage is TRBV12-3 or TRBV12-4 and J usage is TRBJ2-1, with 8 bases lining up with TRBD2. This CDR3 spans 11 amino acids. V lost 5 bases and J lost 10; bases outside the gene matches: 1. The CDR3 loop reads CASSTSGEQFF. CDR3 nucleotide sequence: TGTGCCAGCAGTACTAGCGGCGAGCAGTTCTTC.

The chain recombines TRBV20-1 with TRBJ1-1; 9 bases line up with TRBD1. Germline values: CDR1 DFQATT, CDR2 SNEGSKA (reference sequence). V shed 6 bases, J shed 10 bases, and the junction held 6 bases outside the gene matches. The CDR3 totals 11 residues. CDR3 in DNA: TGCAGTGCCGACAGGGGGTTCGCAGCTTTCTTT. Translated, it gives CSADRGFAAFF.

The CDR3 bases are TGTGCCACTAGGGGTACCACTCAGCCCCAGCATTTT. This gives the protein CATRGTTQPQHF. V is TRBV6-6 and J is TRBJ1-5; weak D call: TRBD1 (5 bases). V was clipped by 10 bases and J by 6 bases, with 13 bases between them. The CDR3 contains 12 residues. The germline gives CDR1 MNHNY, CDR2 SVGAGI (reference sequence).

This chain links TRBV19 with TRBJ1-1; no firm D call. CDR3 size: 12 residues. With 5 bases removed from V and 4 bases from J, the gap between germline ends came to 8 bases. Germline loops: CDR1 LNHDA, CDR2 SQIVND (reference sequence). CDR3 residues: CASSLAGTEAFF. The CDR3, as DNA: TGTGCCAGTAGTTTGGCGGGCACTGAAGCTTTCTTT.

The chain carries TRBV28 and TRBJ1-5; D gene ambiguous. Germline assignment: CDR1 MDHEN and CDR2 SYDVKM. Trimming pared 2 bases from V and 5 bases from J, leaving 10 bases between. The length of the CDR3 is 14 residues. CDR3: CASSLGGGDQPQHF. The CDR3 bases are TGTGCCAGCAGTTTAGGTGGCGGGGATCAGCCCCAGCATTTT.

V usage is TRBV6-5 and J usage is TRBJ2-1; D gene ambiguous. The length of the CDR3 is 15 residues. Germline V gives CDR1 MNHEY, CDR2 SVGAGI. Trimming removed 6 bases from V and 3 bases from J, with 15 bases in between. The CDR3 nucleotides read TGTGCCAGCAGCTCCTCCGTCCGTCTCTACAATGAGCAGTTCTTC. This codes for CASSSSVRLYNEQFF.

The chain links TRBV28 to TRBJ1-5, with D hard to call. Looked up from germline, CDR1 is MDHEN and CDR2 is SYDVKM. V was cut by 5 bases and J by 4 bases, with 18 bases left in between. CDR3 length: 16 residues. CDR3 residues: CASSQVGGLSNQPQHF. CDR3 bases: TGTGCCAGCAGTCAGGTCGGAGGGCTCTCAAATCAGCCCCAGCATTTT. Looking up the rest from reference TRBV28 and TRBJ1-5 gives the full variable domain: DVKVTQSSRYLVKRTGEKVFLECVQDMDHENMFWYRQDPGLGLRLIYFSYDVKMKEKGDIPEGYSVSREKKERFSLILESASTNQTSMYLCASSQVGGLSNQPQHFGDGTRLSIL.